This TCR beta chain derives from a study of human CD8 memory T cell subsets. The authors made TCR beta libraries using UMI-labeled 5' RACE. From the 5' RACE reads, TCRdb lists one entry per CDR3 protein and no DNA. This sample's table has about 10,000 distinct CDR3 sequences. This CDR3 has 20 residues. The germline V gene encodes CDR1 KGHSH and CDR2 LQKENI. Findings and limits, study-wide: High, similar diversity marked stem-like memory and precursor exhausted T cells but not effector memory cells. There was only minimal overlap between the repertoires of stem-like memory and precursor exhausted T cells.

Turning to this clonotype: Antigen specificity is unknown.

Sequencing was performed on CD8+ stem-like memory T cells (TSCM and TCM) sorted from PBMCs. Subset: stem-like memory CD8 T cells (TSTEM), CCR7+ PD-1- TIGIT-. The receptor's source is a human donor in good health. The rearrangement joins TRBV18 to TRBJ2-4; the D call of TRBD2 rests on TCRdb alone, since no DNA is present to check it. CDR3 in amino acids: CASSPSGLAGGVTDKNIQYF.